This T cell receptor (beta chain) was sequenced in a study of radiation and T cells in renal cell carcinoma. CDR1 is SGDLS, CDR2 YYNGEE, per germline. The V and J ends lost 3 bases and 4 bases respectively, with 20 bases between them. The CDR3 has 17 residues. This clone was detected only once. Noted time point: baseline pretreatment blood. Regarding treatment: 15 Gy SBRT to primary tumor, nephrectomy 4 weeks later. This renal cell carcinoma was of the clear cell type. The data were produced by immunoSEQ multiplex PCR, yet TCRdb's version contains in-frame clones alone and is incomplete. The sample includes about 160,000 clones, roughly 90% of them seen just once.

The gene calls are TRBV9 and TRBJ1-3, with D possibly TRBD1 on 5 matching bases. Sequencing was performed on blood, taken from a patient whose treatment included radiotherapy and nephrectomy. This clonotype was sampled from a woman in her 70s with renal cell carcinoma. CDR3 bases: TGTGCCAGCAGCGCCCAGGGCCGGTGGGGATCCGGAAACACCATATATTTT. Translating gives CASSAQGRWGSGNTIYF.